One TCR beta chain is described in this entry. A single count supports this clonotype. Its antigen is currently not known. This probably arose from a read error, given a far larger clone one base away. Two rounds of multiplex PCR were used to amplify the TCR beta CDR3 region from genomic DNA. The first PCR round used primers specific to each TRBV and TRBJ gene, with sequences filed in Chinese patent CN105087789A. Universal primers were used in the second PCR round. The Roche High Pure PCR Template Preparation Kit was used to extract genomic DNA from frozen PBMCs. Libraries were sequenced paired-end with 151 bp reads on an Illumina HiSeq 3000. The authors' analysis ran thus. Raw reads lacking the multiplex PCR primer sequences were removed with CutAdapt. PEAR was used to merge high-quality paired reads into contigs. TRB V, D and J gene segments were assigned to each contig with MiXCR by alignment to reference sequences. To remove sequencing errors, CDR3 sequences were clustered according to base quality and sequence similarity. Shannon entropy, normalized by the natural log of the productive TCR sequence number, served as the measure of diversity. To get clonality, Shannon entropy was divided by the natural log of the number of unique clonotypes, and that result was subtracted from one. The Youden index of ROC curves was used to select progression-free survival cut-offs for repertoire metrics, and analyses were performed in R 3.5.3. TCRdb redid the processing of the public reads, applying fastp at Q25 and MiXCR, and retained in-frame beta chains. Rows with a matching CDR3 protein are joined into one entry that keeps the most common DNA and genes. TCRdb, not the original authors, processed these V and J calls. This sample holds approximately 28,000 distinct CDR3 sequences; roughly 40% were observed only once. The top ten clonotypes cover about 32% of the sample.

This sample is drawn from a study of prognosis after radiotherapy for stage I lung cancer (dated by TCRdb to the early 2020s). Regarding the complete study: Between April 2018 and early 2019, nineteen stage I NSCLC patients were enrolled in Nanjing, China. The study included 11 to 15 patients with newly diagnosed primary stage I lung tumors and a few with oligometastatic NSCLC after surgical resection of the primary tumor. Every patient was regarded as medically inoperable, because of comorbidities in around 12 cases and refusal of surgery in several cases. Ages in the cohort of 10 to 15 men and a handful of women ranged from roughly 50 to 85 years, with a median of 74. Tumor histology was squamous cell carcinoma in several patients and adenocarcinoma in some 12. SBRT was delivered in 3 to 5 fractions with a biologically effective dose of at least 100 Gy, and image-guided IMRT or VMAT was used for delivery. In every patient, SBRT was given without any concurrent therapy. Four of the 19 patients developed distant metastases after SBRT, at a median of approximately 7 months; the other 15 showed no significant progression. The study profiled peripheral blood TCR beta repertoires from stage I NSCLC patients before and after stereotactic body radiotherapy and related them to distant failure. The study sequenced about 38 blood samples from roughly 20 patients, one before and one after SBRT per patient.

A history of other malignancies or of prior chemotherapy or radiotherapy was absent in all patients, and node-negative disease was shown on CT and PET/CT in all patients. Six milliliters of peripheral venous blood were drawn into EDTA tubes at each of two time points. PBMCs were isolated by Ficoll-Paque Plus density-gradient centrifugation. Right after collection, samples were kept at -80 degrees C until analysis. Study-wide conclusions, independent of this receptor: Differences by metastasis status were reportedly seen in TRBV and TRBJ usage frequencies, involving two V genes at baseline and, after SBRT, roughly nine V genes and two J genes. The study was limited by its small cohort and short follow-up, and the findings require independent validation. A decrease in unique TCR clone counts was observed after SBRT (median roughly 10,000 before versus several thousand after; Wilcoxon paired P=0.011). No determination of tumor specificity was made for expanded TCR clones. None of the reported P values were adjusted for multiple comparisons. Post-SBRT Shannon entropy and its change from baseline were lower in patients who developed distant metastases; baseline Shannon entropy was not associated with metastases.

The receptor was isolated from a donor over 45 with non-small cell lung cancer. Specimen: PBMCs, collected before or after stereotactic body radiation therapy (not recorded which).

The DNA reads TGTGCCAGCAGTTACTCTAGGCATGCAGAGGGGTACTTC. It encodes CASSYSRHAEGYF. The V and J segments used are TRBV6-4 and TRBJ2-7; TRBD2 is a weak D gene call, 5 bases matching. The germline V gene sets CDR1 to MRHNA and CDR2 to SNTAGT. The CDR3 runs 13 residues from the cysteine to the phenylalanine. Only the CDR3 DNA stays, 39 bases, in frame from base 1.